Listed below are T cell receptor beta chains from one sample, sequenced in a study of regulatory T cells in long-lasting Graves disease. TCRdb independently ran MiXCR on the multiplex PCR reads; one entry per CDR3 protein. The sample contains hundreds of thousands of distinct CDR3 sequences, approximately 20% of which appear only once. This material consisted of peripheral blood mononuclear cells (PBMCs), taken at new diagnosis, from a patient treated with antithyroid drugs. The receptors shown here come from a female donor with Graves disease. The CDR3 runs from the conserved cysteine through the conserved F or W. The D gene is left open where the match is weak. Clone sizes are given selectively: once, few, many, or a class where the clone is expanded.

clone_size	v_call	j_call	d_call	cdr3_aa	cdr3_nt
few	TRBV15	TRBJ2-3	-	CATSRDRSPSTDTQYF	TGTGCCACCAGCAGAGATCGCTCGCCTAGCACAGATACGCAGTATTTT
-	TRBV27	TRBJ1-6	-	CASSLLHSDSPLHF	TGTGCCAGCAGTTTACTACATAGCGATTCACCCCTCCACTTT
-	TRBV19	TRBJ2-6	-	CASSPIQGSGANVLTF	TGTGCCAGTAGTCCCATTCAGGGCTCTGGGGCCAACGTCCTGACTTTC
few	TRBV4-1	TRBJ1-5	-	CASSQGDGQNQPQHF	TGCGCCAGCAGCCAAGGCGATGGGCAGAATCAGCCCCAGCATTTT
few	TRBV5-1	TRBJ2-2	-	CASSLGFPKVAERDTGELFF	TGCGCCAGCAGTTTGGGATTCCCGAAAGTAGCGGAGAGGGACACCGGGGAGCTGTTTTTT
once	TRBV27	TRBJ1-4	-	CASSLPGVAKLFF	TGTGCCAGCAGTTTACCAGGGGTGGCAAAACTGTTTTTT
-	TRBV5-1	TRBJ1-2	-	CASSLLLSGRAYGYTF	TGCGCCAGCAGCTTGTTATTGTCTGGGAGGGCCTATGGCTACACCTTC
many	TRBV11-3	TRBJ2-1	-	CASSLVPDEQFF	TGTGCCAGCAGCTTAGTTCCCGATGAGCAGTTCTTC
many	TRBV28	TRBJ2-3	-	CASSETASTDTQYF	TGTGCCAGCAGTGAGACAGCTTCCACAGATACGCAGTATTTT
many	TRBV10-2	TRBJ1-6	-	CASRLSTADNSPLHF	TGCGCCAGCCGCCTATCGACAGCTGATAATTCACCCCTCCACTTT
-	TRBV7-2	TRBJ2-5	-	CASSWKGETQYF	TGTGCCAGCAGCTGGAAGGGGGAGACCCAGTACTTC
many	TRBV20-1	TRBJ2-7	-	CSARPPSGWGEQYF	TGCAGTGCTAGACCCCCTTCGGGGTGGGGCGAGCAGTACTTC
many	TRBV6-1	TRBJ1-6	-	CASSEAYRVATPLHF	TGTGCCAGCAGTGAAGCTTACAGGGTGGCTACACCCCTCCACTTT
many	TRBV27	TRBJ1-2	-	CASSYAGGDGYTF	TGTGCCAGCAGTTATGCAGGAGGGGATGGCTACACCTTC
-	TRBV11-3	TRBJ2-3	TRBD2	CASSEADGLARDTDTQYF	TGTGCCAGCAGTGAAGCGGACGGACTAGCGAGGGACACAGATACGCAGTATTTT
-	TRBV19	TRBJ1-2	TRBD1	CASSPDRGPSYGYTF	TGTGCCAGTAGCCCGGACAGGGGGCCTAGCTATGGCTACACCTTC
once	TRBV11-2	TRBJ1-2	TRBD1	CASSARPGQENYGYTF	TGTGCCAGCAGCGCAAGACCGGGACAGGAAAACTATGGCTACACCTTC
few	TRBV7-9	TRBJ2-5	-	CASRKTETETQYF	TGTGCCAGCAGGAAAACAGAGACGGAGACCCAGTACTTC
many	TRBV4-1	TRBJ2-7	-	CASSQDVGRPYEQYF	TGCGCCAGCAGCCAAGATGTGGGACGACCCTACGAGCAGTACTTC
many	TRBV6-2/TRBV6-3	TRBJ2-7	-	CASSYSKIRRTYEQYF	TGTGCCAGCAGTTACTCGAAAATTCGGCGGACCTACGAGCAGTACTTC
many	TRBV6-2/TRBV6-3	TRBJ2-7	-	CASSQTSYEQYF	TGTGCCAGCAGTCAGACATCCTACGAGCAGTACTTC
many	TRBV18	TRBJ2-1	-	CASSRREGDEQFF	TGTGCCAGCTCACGAAGGGAGGGGGATGAGCAGTTCTTC
few	TRBV7-8	TRBJ2-3	-	CASSPSFGTDTQYF	TGTGCCAGCAGCCCATCTTTTGGAACAGATACGCAGTATTTT
many	TRBV6-1	TRBJ1-5	-	CASSVYRASNQPQHF	TGTGCCAGCAGTGTCTACAGGGCTAGCAATCAGCCCCAGCATTTT
few	TRBV28	TRBJ2-3	-	CASSWTAGSGTDTQYF	TGTGCCAGCAGTTGGACAGCCGGATCGGGCACAGATACGCAGTATTTT
many	TRBV24-1	TRBJ2-6	-	CATSDSRSGANVLTF	TGTGCCACCAGTGACTCCCGTTCTGGGGCCAACGTCCTGACTTTC